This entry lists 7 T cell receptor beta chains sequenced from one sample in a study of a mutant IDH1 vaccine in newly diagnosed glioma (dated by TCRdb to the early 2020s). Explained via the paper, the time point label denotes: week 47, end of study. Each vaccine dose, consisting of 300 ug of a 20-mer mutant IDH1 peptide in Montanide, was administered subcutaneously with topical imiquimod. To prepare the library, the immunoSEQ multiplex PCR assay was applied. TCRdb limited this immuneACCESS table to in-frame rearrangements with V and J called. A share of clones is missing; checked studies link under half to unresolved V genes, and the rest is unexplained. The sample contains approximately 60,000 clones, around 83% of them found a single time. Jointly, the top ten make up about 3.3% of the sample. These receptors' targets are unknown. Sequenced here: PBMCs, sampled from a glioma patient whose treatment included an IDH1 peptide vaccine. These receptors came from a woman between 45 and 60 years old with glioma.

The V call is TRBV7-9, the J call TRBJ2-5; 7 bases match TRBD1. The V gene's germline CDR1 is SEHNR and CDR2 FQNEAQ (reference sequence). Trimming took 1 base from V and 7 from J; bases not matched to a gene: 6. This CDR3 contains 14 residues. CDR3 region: CASSLDRGEGTQYF. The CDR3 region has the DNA TGTGCCAGCAGCTTAGACAGGGGAGAGGGGACCCAGTACTTC.

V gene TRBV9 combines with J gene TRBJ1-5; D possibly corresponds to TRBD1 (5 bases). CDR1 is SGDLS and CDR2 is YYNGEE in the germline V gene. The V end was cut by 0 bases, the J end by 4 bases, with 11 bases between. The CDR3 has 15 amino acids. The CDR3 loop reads CASSVDSGWNQPQHF. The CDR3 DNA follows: TGTGCCAGCAGCGTAGATTCAGGGTGGAATCAGCCCCAGCATTTT.

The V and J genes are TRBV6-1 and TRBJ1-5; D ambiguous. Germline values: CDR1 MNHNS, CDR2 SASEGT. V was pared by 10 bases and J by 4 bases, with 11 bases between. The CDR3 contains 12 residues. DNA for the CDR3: TGTGCCACGCACCAGGAGAATCAGCCCCAGCATTTT. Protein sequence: CATHQENQPQHF.

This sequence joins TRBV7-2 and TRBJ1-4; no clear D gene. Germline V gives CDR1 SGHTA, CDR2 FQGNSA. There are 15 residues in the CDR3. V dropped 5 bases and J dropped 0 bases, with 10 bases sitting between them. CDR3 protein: CASSPRVTTNEKLFF. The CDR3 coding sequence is TGTGCCAGCAGCCCGCGGGTAACAACTAATGAAAAACTGTTTTTT. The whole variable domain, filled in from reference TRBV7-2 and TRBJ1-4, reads GAGVSQSPSNKVTEKGKDVELRCDPISGHTALYWYRQSLGQGLEFLIYFQGNSAPDKSGLPSDRFSAERTGGSVSTLTIQRTQQEDSAVYLCASSPRVTTNEKLFFGSGTQLSVL.

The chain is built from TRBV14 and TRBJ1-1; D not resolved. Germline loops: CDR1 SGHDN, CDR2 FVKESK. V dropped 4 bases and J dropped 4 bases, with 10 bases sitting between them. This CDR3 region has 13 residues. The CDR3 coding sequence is TGTGCCAGCAGCCCCCGAGTCGCCACTGAAGCTTTCTTT. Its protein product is CASSPRVATEAFF. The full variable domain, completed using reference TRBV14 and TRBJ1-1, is EAGVTQFPSHSVIEKGQTVTLRCDPISGHDNLYWYRRVMGKEIKFLLHFVKESKQDESGMPNNRFLAERTGGTYSTLKVQPAELEDSGVYFCASSPRVATEAFFGQGTRLTVV.

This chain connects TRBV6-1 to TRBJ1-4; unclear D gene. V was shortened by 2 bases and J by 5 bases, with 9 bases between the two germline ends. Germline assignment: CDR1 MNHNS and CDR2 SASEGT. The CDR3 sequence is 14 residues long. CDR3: CASSENGLNEKLFF. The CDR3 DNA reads TGTGCCAGCAGTGAAAATGGCCTAAATGAAAAACTGTTTTTT.

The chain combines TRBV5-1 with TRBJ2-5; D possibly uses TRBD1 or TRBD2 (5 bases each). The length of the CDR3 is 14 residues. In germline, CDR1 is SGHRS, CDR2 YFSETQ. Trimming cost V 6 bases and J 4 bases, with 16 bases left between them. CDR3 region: CASNSRGPLETQYF. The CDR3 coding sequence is TGCGCCAGCAACTCAAGGGGACCCCTAGAGACCCAGTACTTC.